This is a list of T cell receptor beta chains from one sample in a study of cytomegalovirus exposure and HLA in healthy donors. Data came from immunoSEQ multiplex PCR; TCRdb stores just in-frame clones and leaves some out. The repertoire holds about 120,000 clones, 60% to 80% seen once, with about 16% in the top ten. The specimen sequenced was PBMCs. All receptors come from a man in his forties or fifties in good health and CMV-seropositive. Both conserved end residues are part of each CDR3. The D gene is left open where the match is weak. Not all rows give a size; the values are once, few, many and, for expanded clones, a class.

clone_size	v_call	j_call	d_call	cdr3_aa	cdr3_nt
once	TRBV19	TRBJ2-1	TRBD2	CASSPLTSGGPNEQFF	TGTGCCAGTAGTCCCCTCACTAGCGGGGGGCCCAATGAGCAGTTCTTC
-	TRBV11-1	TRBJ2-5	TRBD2	CASSFLQGLAGARQETQYF	TGTGCCAGCAGCTTTCTCCAGGGACTAGCGGGGGCGCGCCAAGAGACCCAGTACTTC
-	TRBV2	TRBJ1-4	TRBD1	CASSNTGTEFEKLFF	TGTGCCAGCAGCAATACCGGGACAGAGTTTGAAAAACTGTTTTTT
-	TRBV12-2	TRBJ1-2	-	CASPLTGEWTGGARNGYTF	TGTGCAAGCCCGCTTACGGGAGAATGGACAGGGGGCGCGCGGAATGGCTACACCTTC
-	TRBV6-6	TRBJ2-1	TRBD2	CASRPTSGGNEQFF	TGTGCCAGCAGGCCGACTAGCGGGGGCAATGAGCAGTTCTTC
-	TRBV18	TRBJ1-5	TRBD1	CASSSDTGATNQPQHF	TGTGCCAGCTCATCGGATACAGGGGCTACCAATCAGCCCCAGCATTTT
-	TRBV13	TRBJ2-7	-	CASSFPSESSYEQYF	TGTGCCAGCAGCTTTCCCTCTGAGAGCTCCTACGAGCAGTACTTC
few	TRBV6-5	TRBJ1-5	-	CASSYSRYQPQHF	TGTGCCAGCAGTTACTCGAGATATCAGCCCCAGCATTTT
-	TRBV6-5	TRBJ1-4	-	CASSQGWGEKLFF	TGTGCCAGCAGTCAGGGGTGGGGAGAAAAACTGTTTTTT
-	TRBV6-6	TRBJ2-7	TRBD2	CASSYQRDYEQYF	TGTGCCAGCAGTTACCAGCGGGACTACGAGCAGTACTTC
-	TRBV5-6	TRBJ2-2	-	CASSLSRLANTGELFF	TGTGCCAGCAGCCTGAGCAGGCTCGCGAACACCGGGGAGCTGTTTTTT
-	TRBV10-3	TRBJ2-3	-	CAISEPLPGPDTQYF	TGTGCCATCAGTGAGCCCCTCCCAGGGCCAGATACGCAGTATTTT
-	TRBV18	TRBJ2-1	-	CASSPQSRDEQFF	TGTGCCAGCTCACCACAAAGCCGCGATGAGCAGTTCTTC
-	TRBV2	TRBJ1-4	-	CASSVEGKRLFF	TGTGCCAGCAGCGTCGAGGGCAAGAGACTGTTTTTT
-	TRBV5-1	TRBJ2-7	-	CASSFSRGTYEQYF	TGCGCCAGCAGCTTTTCAAGGGGCACCTACGAGCAGTACTTC
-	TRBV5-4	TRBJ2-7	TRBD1	CASSRDRSTYEQYF	TGTGCCAGCAGCCGGGACAGGTCAACCTACGAGCAGTACTTC